The source of this T cell receptor delta chain is a study of gamma-delta chains in newborns, infants, children. About the research overall: Polyclonal expansion of innate γδ T cells after birth follows microbial exposure.

Germline lookup yields CDR1 GEAIGNYY and CDR2 EKD. This CDR3 spans 15 amino acids. About this clone: Mismatch with germline at one junction end may stem from a read error. Other DNA sequences of this sample code for an identical CDR3.

TCRdb reanalysed the reads with CATT. Of 4,000 to 5,000 delta-chain clones listed, roughly 6.4% were seen once; the top ten hold about 17%. This receptor was identified in a child who was a newborn, infant or young child, either healthy, febrile or measles-vaccinated (not recorded which). The chain links TRDV2 to TRDJ2; D is perhaps TRDD3 (6 bases). The source material was blood. CDR3 in amino acids: CACDGLLGVTAQLFF. CDR3 nucleotides: TGTGCTTGTGACGGCTTACTGGGAGTGACAGCACAACTCTTCTTT.